This TCR beta chain stems from a study of human T cells and chemical hapten exposure. The wider study: Patients had diphenylcyclopropenone applied to the scalp weekly throughout the roughly 24-week study. Patch tests applied 0.01% DPC to the upper back and were scored after 6 days.

This clonotype has at least ten counts. V lost 5 bases, J lost 2 bases, and 12 bases lay in between. Per germline, CDR1 SEHNR and CDR2 FQNEAQ (reference sequence). The CDR3 sequence is 14 residues long. Time point noted: patch test 1, 2 weeks after DPC sensitization. Treatment described: therapeutic diphenylcyclopropenone sensitization with weekly scalp DPC. Authors' data handling: TCRs per sample had a median of around 98,000 and ranged from about 23,224 to 750,000. In TCRdb, the RACE reads were re-called with MiXCR into one record per CDR3 protein. TCRdb assigned the V and J calls; the authors' analysis was not used. The repertoire holds some 80,000 distinct CDR3 sequences, about 10% seen once, with 3.5% to 4.5% in the top ten.

This sequence joins TRBV7-9 and TRBJ1-1; TRBD1 is a possible D gene (6 bases). The sequenced sample was whole blood, obtained in connection with sensitization to the hapten diphenylcyclopropenone (DPC). This receptor was obtained from a woman aged 45-59 years with alopecia areata. Some clones in this sample may be carry-over from other donors' samples. CDR3 coding DNA: TGTGCCAGCAGCCTCACACAGGGAAACACTGAAGCTTTCTTT. Translated, it gives CASSLTQGNTEAFF.